These T cell receptor beta chains were read from a single sample in a study of OX40 agonist ivuxolimab in advanced cancers. Clones were sequenced by immunoSEQ multiplex PCR, and TCRdb holds only the in-frame ones, with some missing. The sample records about 70,000 clones, roughly 80% being singletons. The sample in question was CD4+ or CD8+ T cells sorted from blood, obtained in a trial of the OX40 agonist ivuxolimab. These TCRs come from an adult with an advanced solid tumor such as melanoma, head and neck, liver or kidney cancer. Both conserved end residues are part of each CDR3. The D gene is left open where the match is weak. The size of a clone is reported for some rows only, either as once, few or many, or as a class for expanded clones.

V	J	size	D	CDR3	DNA
TRBV5-4	TRBJ2-1	-	TRBD2	CASSPRTSGNNEQFF	TGTGCCAGCAGCCCTAGGACTAGCGGGAACAATGAGCAGTTCTTC
TRBV4-3	TRBJ2-3	-	TRBD2	CASSQDRTSYMQYF	TGCGCCAGCAGCCAAGATAGGACTAGCTACATGCAGTATTTT
TRBV18	TRBJ1-3	-	-	CASSPPSLRYSGNTIYF	TGTGCCAGCTCACCACCTTCCCTTCGTTACTCTGGAAACACCATATATTTT
TRBV2	TRBJ1-1	-	-	CASSERGGDTEAFF	TGTGCCAGCAGTGAAAGAGGCGGGGACACTGAAGCTTTCTTT
TRBV6-5	TRBJ1-1	few	TRBD1	CASSYGDRDNTEAFF	TGTGCCAGCAGTTACGGGGACAGGGATAACACTGAAGCTTTCTTT
TRBV7-2	TRBJ1-5	-	-	CASSYVVGNQPQHF	TGTGCCAGCAGTTACGTGGTAGGGAATCAGCCCCAGCATTTT
TRBV9	TRBJ1-6	-	-	CASSVAQALRTPLHF	TGTGCCAGCAGCGTAGCACAAGCGTTGAGAACACCCCTCCACTTT
TRBV19	TRBJ2-3	-	TRBD2	CASTIGFSGGATDTQYF	TGTGCCAGTACCATCGGCTTTAGCGGGGGGGCCACAGATACGCAGTATTTT
TRBV20-1	TRBJ1-4	-	-	CSAPGGEKLFF	TGCAGTGCTCCGGGAGGGGAAAAACTGTTTTTT
TRBV19	TRBJ1-2	few	-	CASSIDGPYGYTF	TGTGCCAGTAGTATCGACGGGCCCTATGGCTACACCTTC
TRBV11-2	TRBJ2-2	-	TRBD2	CASSSRVAGGPKSTGELFF	TGTGCCAGCAGCTCTCGGGTAGCGGGAGGGCCAAAGTCCACCGGGGAGCTGTTTTTT
TRBV4-1	TRBJ1-1	-	-	CASDDFAGEAFF	TGCGCCAGCGATGATTTCGCAGGGGAAGCTTTCTTT
TRBV5-8	TRBJ1-2	-	-	CASSLFGGGDSGYGYTF	TGTGCCAGCAGCTTGTTCGGCGGGGGGGATTCAGGCTATGGCTACACCTTC
TRBV18	TRBJ2-3	-	-	CASSSGGAGEDTQYF	TGTGCCAGCTCATCAGGGGGGGCCGGGGAAGATACGCAGTATTTT
TRBV5-4	TRBJ2-7	-	-	CASSLVSGDEQYF	TGTGCCAGCAGCTTGGTATCAGGGGACGAGCAGTACTTC
TRBV29-1	TRBJ2-1	few	TRBD1	CSARLGRGLLNEQFF	TGCAGCGCCCGCTTGGGCAGGGGGCTTTTAAATGAGCAGTTCTTC
TRBV19	TRBJ1-5	-	-	CASEKGREVLGSNQPQHF	TGTGCCAGTGAGAAGGGCAGGGAGGTTCTTGGAAGCAATCAGCCCCAGCATTTT
TRBV11-3	TRBJ1-3	-	-	CASSLMGSLSGNTIYF	TGTGCCAGCAGCTTAATGGGGTCCCTCTCTGGAAACACCATATATTTT
TRBV6-6	TRBJ1-1	-	-	CASSYSSKGTEAFF	TGTGCCAGCAGTTACTCCTCTAAGGGAACTGAAGCTTTCTTT
TRBV7-2	TRBJ2-1	once	TRBD1	CASSLAGQGFKQFF	TGTGCCAGCAGCTTAGCGGGACAGGGCTTCAAGCAGTTCTTC
TRBV6-5	TRBJ2-3	-	TRBD2	CASSYRSSGGTDTQYF	TGTGCCAGCAGTTACCGGTCCAGCGGGGGCACAGATACGCAGTATTTT
TRBV19	TRBJ1-1	-	-	CASSSQLDQVEAFF	TGTGCCAGTAGTTCTCAACTTGATCAGGTTGAAGCTTTCTTT
TRBV11-3	TRBJ2-7	-	-	CASSQGPVSSYEQYF	TGTGCCAGCAGCCAGGGACCGGTGAGCTCCTACGAGCAGTACTTC
TRBV5-6	TRBJ1-1	-	-	CASSLVWNTEAFF	TGTGCCAGCAGCTTGGTCTGGAACACTGAAGCTTTCTTT